These 22 T cell receptor beta chains were sequenced from one sample in a study of CD8 T cells in ankylosing spondylitis. The study's findings and limits: Blood from ankylosing spondylitis patients appeared to carry a characteristic roughly 8-variant TCR beta motif.

Antigen specificity for these receptors is unknown. TCRdb analysed the 5' RACE reads with MiXCR anew, one entry per CDR3 protein. The sample comprises roughly 700,000 distinct CDR3 sequences, roughly 19% of which are singletons, and under 20% rests with the top ten. The sequenced sample consisted of blood, either unsorted or a sorted T cell fraction (not recorded which). All receptors derive from a male donor with ankylosing spondylitis.

The sample holds many counts of this clonotype. The J gene is TRBJ2-7, the V gene TRBV12-3 or TRBV12-4, with 7 bases aligning to TRBD2. The junction had 4 bases not matched to a gene; V was cut back by 5 bases and J by 0 bases. The CDR3 sequence is 14 residues long. This CDR3 is CASSRAGSSYEQYF. In DNA form, the CDR3 reads TGTGCCAGCAGTCGAGCGGGGAGCTCCTACGAGCAGTACTTC.

In this sample, this clonotype turned up many times. V usage is TRBV28 and J usage is TRBJ2-1, with TRBD1 as a possible D gene (5 bases). In germline, CDR1 is MDHEN, CDR2 SYDVKM. The CDR3 loop spans 14 amino acids. Trimming pared 6 bases from V and 3 bases from J, leaving 12 bases between. CDR3: CASSPDTFYNEQFF. For the CDR3, the DNA is TGTGCCAGCAGCCCGGACACCTTCTACAATGAGCAGTTCTTC.

This clonotype was seen a handful of times. In DNA, the CDR3 is TGCGCCAGCAGCCAAGATCTGACAGGTAGGAATGAGCAGTTCTTC. Translated, it gives CASSQDLTGRNEQFF. The rearrangement joins TRBV4-1 to TRBJ2-1, with D perhaps TRBD1 (6 bases). Germline CDR1 reads MGHRA; CDR2 reads YSYEKL. V lost 0 bases and J 7 bases, leaving 13 bases between the germline ends. The CDR3 loop spans 15 amino acids.

In this sample, this clonotype turned up many times. Its ends do not fully match the called genes, so a read error is possible. This chain connects TRBV24-1 to TRBJ2-5; D ambiguous. This CDR3 spans 11 amino acids. In germline, CDR1 is KGHDR, CDR2 SFDVKD. In DNA form, the CDR3 reads TGTGCCACCGGTGATACAGAGACCCAGTACTTC. It yields the protein CATGDTETQYF.

This clonotype was found a few times. J is TRBJ2-2 and V is TRBV12-5; D is unresolved. The V end lost 0 bases, the J end lost 4 bases, and 9 bases lay between the germline ends. The CDR3 runs to 15 residues. CDR1 and CDR2 from the germline V gene are LGHNT and FRNRAP. CDR3 bases: TGTGCTAGTGGTTTGGTAGTAGTCAGCACCGGGGAGCTGTTTTTT. It yields the protein CASGLVVVSTGELFF.

This sequence joins TRBV28 and TRBJ2-4, with 9 bases lining up with TRBD1. V lost 5 bases, J lost 3 bases, and 5 bases stayed unmatched. The germline CDR1 and CDR2 sequences are MDHEN and SYDVKM. CDR3 size: 15 residues. The CDR3 DNA is TGTGCCAGCAGTACAGGGGGCGTTGTCAAAAACATTCAGTACTTC. Encoded protein: CASSTGGVVKNIQYF.

This clonotype turned up a few times. This chain uses TRBV2 with TRBJ1-2; TRBD1 is a possible D gene (5 bases). V was pared by 4 bases and J by 7 bases, with 19 bases between. From germline, CDR1 is SNHLY and CDR2 FYNNEI. The CDR3 contains 15 residues. The CDR3 is CASSVGGTPRGGYTF. CDR3 nucleotides: TGTGCCAGCAGTGTCGGGGGTACCCCGCGGGGTGGCTACACCTTC.

The chain links TRBV27 to TRBJ1-1; TRBD1 is a possible D gene (6 bases). The CDR3 totals 14 residues. CDR1 and CDR2 (germline): MNHEY, SMNVEV (reference sequence). Trimming stripped 6 bases from V and 0 bases from J, with 11 bases between. The CDR3 spells CASRPGQLNTEAFF. In nucleotides, the CDR3 is TGTGCCAGCAGACCCGGACAGCTGAACACTGAAGCTTTCTTT.

The rearrangement joins TRBV3-1 to TRBJ2-7; 10 bases line up with TRBD1. V lost 4 bases and J lost 0; bases outside the gene matches: 9. The germline V gene has CDR1 LGHDT and CDR2 YNNKEL (reference sequence). The CDR3 sequence is 17 residues long. CDR3 bases: TGTGCCAGCAGCCCCACCCCGGGACAGGGGATCTCCTACGAGCAGTACTTC. As protein: CASSPTPGQGISYEQYF.

The V gene is TRBV7-2, the J gene TRBJ2-1; TRBD2 matches 13 bases. Germline values: CDR1 SGHTA, CDR2 FQGNSA. The CDR3 contains 17 residues. V shed 0 bases, J shed 2 bases, and the junction held 1 base outside the gene matches. The DNA for the CDR3 is TGTGCCAGCAGCTTAGCCGGGACTAGCGGGGCCTACAATGAGCAGTTCTTC. This sequence encodes CASSLAGTSGAYNEQFF.

In this sample, this clonotype turned up many times. This chain uses TRBV7-8 with TRBJ1-2; D remains unclear. There are 12 residues in the CDR3. Deletions cut 1 base from V and 4 bases from J, with 4 bases between. Germline CDR1 and CDR2: SGHVS and FQNEAQ. The CDR3 DNA reads as TGTGCCAGCAGCTTAGTAACCTATGGCTACACCTTC. This encodes CASSLVTYGYTF. The whole variable domain, remainder taken from reference TRBV7-8 and TRBJ1-2, is GAGVSQSPRYKVAKRGQDVALRCDPISGHVSLFWYQQALGQGPEFLTYFQNEAQLDKSGLPSDRFFAERPEGSVSTLKIQRTQQEDSAVYLCASSLVTYGYTFGSGTRLTVV.

The V and J genes are TRBV12-3 or TRBV12-4 and TRBJ2-1; perhaps TRBD2 as D (6 bases). Trimming pared 6 bases from V and 6 bases from J, leaving 15 bases between. CDR3 length equals 14 residues. Here the CDR3 reads CASRTTSYGNEQFF. The CDR3 DNA reads as TGTGCCAGCAGGACGACTAGTTATGGCAATGAGCAGTTCTTC.

The chain combines TRBV6-5 with TRBJ2-3, with 7 positions matching TRBD1. There are 16 residues in the CDR3. The trim removed 4 bases at V and 1 base at J, leaving 8 bases unmatched. The V gene's germline CDR1 is MNHEY and CDR2 SVGAGI. The CDR3 loop reads CASSSRIGQGTDTQYF. CDR3 coding DNA: TGTGCCAGCAGTTCCCGAATCGGACAGGGCACAGATACGCAGTATTTT.

This clonotype was picked up a small number of times. J is TRBJ2-7 and V is TRBV24-1; unclear D gene. This CDR3 comprises 13 residues. Germline CDR1 KGHDR, CDR2 SFDVKD. V shed 1 base and J shed 6 bases, with 9 bases lying between them. The CDR3 nucleotides are TGTGCCACCAGTGATTTTACCGGATTCGAGCAGTACTTC. Its translation is CATSDFTGFEQYF.

This clonotype was counted only a few times. The chain combines TRBV6-1 with TRBJ2-3, with 11 positions matching TRBD2. The CDR3 is made up of 15 amino acids. Losses at the gene ends were 4 bases for V and 6 bases for J; bases not matched to a gene: 6. Germline CDR1 and CDR2: MNHNS and SASEGT. CDR3 DNA: TGTGCCAGCAGTGCGACTAGCGGGACGTTTGATACGCAGTATTTT. Translation gives CASSATSGTFDTQYF.

This clonotype was counted only a few times. The CDR3 spells CAAGQGPYYTEAFF. Here the CDR3 DNA reads TGTGCCGCGGGACAGGGGCCGTACTACACTGAAGCTTTCTTT. The chain has TRBV25-1 and TRBJ1-1; TRBD1 aligns across 10 bases. Germline assignment: CDR1 MGHDK and CDR2 SYGVNS. V shed 11 bases and J 3 bases; nucleotides not matched to a gene: 9. There are 14 residues in the CDR3.

The chain couples TRBV20-1 to TRBJ1-4; TRBD1 agrees at 8 bases. The germline V gene encodes CDR1 DFQATT and CDR2 SNEGSKA (reference sequence). J lost 5 bases, V lost 0 bases, and 8 bases had no gene match. The CDR3 contains 16 residues. This chain's CDR3 is CSARDLGQGFNEKLFF. The CDR3 DNA is TGCAGTGCTAGAGATTTAGGACAGGGCTTCAATGAAAAACTGTTTTTT.

This clonotype was seen more than once but under ten times. The gene calls are TRBV27 and TRBJ1-2; D is possibly TRBD1 (6 bases). V shed 5 bases and J shed 5 bases, with 30 bases lying between them. Looked up from germline, CDR1 is MNHEY and CDR2 is SMNVEV (reference sequence). The CDR3 runs 19 residues. In DNA, the CDR3 is TGTGCCAGCAGTCCACTCGCGGGGACACTCACCCCAACCCAGTATGGCTACACCTTC. This gives the protein CASSPLAGTLTPTQYGYTF.

V is TRBV24-1 and J is TRBJ2-3, with 7 bases that match TRBD1. Germline V lookup: CDR1 KGHDR, CDR2 SFDVKD. The CDR3 spans 13 residues. Trimming took 12 bases from V and 3 from J; bases not matched to a gene: 8. DNA of the CDR3: TGTGCCGCACAGGGGACGACTACAGATACGCAGTATTTT. Translation gives CAAQGTTTDTQYF.

This clonotype has more than one count but fewer than ten. The chain employs TRBV28 and TRBJ2-7; perhaps D is TRBD1 or TRBD2 (5 bases each). In germline, CDR1 is MDHEN, CDR2 SYDVKM. The CDR3 runs to 15 residues. V was clipped by 6 bases and J by 5 bases, with 20 bases between them. The DNA of the CDR3 is TGTGCCAGCAGCCCCACGGGACGGCGTGGGGACGAGCAGTACTTC. Translated, it gives CASSPTGRRGDEQYF.

The rearrangement links TRBV5-1 to TRBJ2-3; TRBD1 agrees at 9 bases. Germline V gives CDR1 SGHRS, CDR2 YFSETQ. The CDR3 has 15 residues. Losses at the gene ends were 0 bases for V and 3 bases for J; bases not matched to a gene: 2. DNA for the CDR3: TGCGCCAGCAGCTTGGGGGACAGGGCTACAGATACGCAGTATTTT. It codes for CASSLGDRATDTQYF.

This chain's CDR3 is CSARDLLAGANEQFF. Here the CDR3 DNA reads TGCAGTGCTAGAGATCTGCTAGCGGGAGCCAATGAGCAGTTCTTC. This rearrangement joins TRBV20-1 to TRBJ2-1; the match to TRBD2 covers 10 bases. This CDR3 spans 15 amino acids. V was pared by 0 bases and J by 6 bases, with 5 bases of the junction left unmatched. The V gene's germline CDR1 is DFQATT and CDR2 SNEGSKA (reference sequence).